Included here is one T cell receptor beta chain sequence, with context. Its antigen remains unknown. These data originate in a study of T-cell memory formation after mild COVID-19. About the study: In these data, TCR clusters were largely donor specific.

Study-level points and caveats: The second-wave clones peaking on day 37 were not confirmed as SARS-CoV-2-specific. CD4+ contracting clones lay mainly in CM and EM, CD8+ ones in EMRA.

Germline loops: CDR1 SGHDN, CDR2 FVKESK. The length of the CDR3 is 15 residues. The V end was cut by 4 bases, the J end by 0 bases, with 7 bases between. Constant-segment primers were used for 5'RACE, and the resulting TCR alpha and TCR beta cDNA libraries carried sample barcodes and UMIs. One entry per CDR3 protein, called by TCRdb with MiXCR from the 5' RACE reads. The sample gives about 180,000 distinct CDR3 sequences, approximately 17% of which show up once; approximately 4% is in the top ten. The specimen was PBMCs or a T cell subset sorted from them (not recorded which). The rearrangement uses TRBV14 and TRBJ2-6, with D hard to call. The source of this sequence is a man younger than 35 who had mild COVID-19 (a few samples of this study predate the infection). Cell type and time point are not known. CDR3 in DNA: TGTGCCAGCAGCCTTTCTGCCTCTGGGGCCAACGTCCTGACTTTC. This sequence encodes CASSLSASGANVLTF. The full variable domain, in which reference TRBV14 and TRBJ2-6 provide the parts outside the CDR3, is EAGVTQFPSHSVIEKGQTVTLRCDPISGHDNLYWYRRVMGKEIKFLLHFVKESKQDESGMPNNRFLAERTGGTYSTLKVQPAELEDSGVYFCASSLSASGANVLTFGAGSRLTVL.